This TCR beta chain originates from a study of blood T cells in healthy people across ages. Comment on this clonotype: No antigen is known for it.

Findings and caveats of the study: Unknown CMV status may confound age-related changes in expanded clones. More naive CD4+ cells and higher diversity were found in long-lived than in aged donors.

Each sample gave at least 6 million isolated PBMCs. Next came a second PCR, run for 7 to 11 cycles, which used a sample-barcoded 5' primer along with a J-beta primer mix. Each cDNA molecule was tagged by a template-switch adaptor with 12 random nucleotides. In TCRdb, the 5' RACE reads were re-called with MiXCR into one record per CDR3 protein. Among 910,000 or so distinct CDR3 sequences listed, just over 50% were seen once. The source material was blood. The sequence came from a woman aged 55 to 70 in good health.

DNA for the CDR3: TGCGCCAGCAGCCAAGACGGGCTAGCGGGGGCAGATACGCAGTATTTT. The encoded protein is CASSQDGLAGADTQYF. The chain couples TRBV4-1 to TRBJ2-3; the match to TRBD2 covers 10 bases. CDR3 length: 16 amino acids. V was clipped by 0 bases and J by 4 bases; unmatched bases: 4. Germline loops: CDR1 MGHRA, CDR2 YSYEKL.